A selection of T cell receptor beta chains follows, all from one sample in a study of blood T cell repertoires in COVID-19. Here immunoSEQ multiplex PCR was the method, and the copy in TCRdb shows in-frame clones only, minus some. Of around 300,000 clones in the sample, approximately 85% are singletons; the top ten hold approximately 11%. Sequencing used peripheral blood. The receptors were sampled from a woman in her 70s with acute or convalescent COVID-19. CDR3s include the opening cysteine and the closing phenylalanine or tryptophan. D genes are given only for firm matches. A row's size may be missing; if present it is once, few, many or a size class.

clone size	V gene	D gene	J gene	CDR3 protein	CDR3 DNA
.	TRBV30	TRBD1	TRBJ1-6	CAWVGQGQRSPLHF	TGTGCCTGGGTCGGACAGGGGCAGCGTTCACCCCTCCACTTT
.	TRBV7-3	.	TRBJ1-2	CASSLTPNYGYTF	TGTGCCAGCAGCTTGACACCTAACTATGGCTACACCTTC
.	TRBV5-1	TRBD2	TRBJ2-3	CASRFLAGADTQYF	TGCGCCAGCAGGTTCCTAGCGGGCGCAGATACGCAGTATTTT
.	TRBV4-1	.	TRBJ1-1	CASSLPLGGNTEAFF	TGCGCCAGCAGCCTCCCCCTGGGAGGGAACACTGAAGCTTTCTTT
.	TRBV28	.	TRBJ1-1	CASRGQGNTEAFF	TGTGCCAGCAGAGGGCAGGGAAACACTGAAGCTTTCTTT
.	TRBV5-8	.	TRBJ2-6	CASSKTGAPGANVLTF	TGTGCCAGCAGCAAAACAGGAGCCCCTGGGGCCAACGTCCTGACTTTC
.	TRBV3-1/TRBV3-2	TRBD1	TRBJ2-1	CASSQLDRVVFF	TGTGCCAGCAGCCAACTGGACAGGGTGGTGTTCTTC
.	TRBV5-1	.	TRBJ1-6	CASSLSGGGSPLHF	TGCGCCAGCAGCTTGTCCGGGGGAGGCTCACCCCTCCACTTT
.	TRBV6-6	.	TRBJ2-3	CACNQGPKTDTQYF	TGTGCCTGTAACCAGGGGCCCAAGACGGATACGCAGTATTTT
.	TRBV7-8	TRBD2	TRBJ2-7	CASSLGAGGYGSSYEQYF	TGTGCCAGCAGCTTAGGGGCGGGGGGTTATGGAAGCTCCTACGAGCAGTACTTC
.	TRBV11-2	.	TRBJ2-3	CASRGDTQYF	TGTGCCAGTCGGGGAGATACGCAGTATTTT
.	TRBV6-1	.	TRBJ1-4	CASSGPAGGGPNEKLFF	TGTGCCAGCAGTGGCCCCGCGGGAGGGGGGCCTAATGAAAAACTGTTTTTT
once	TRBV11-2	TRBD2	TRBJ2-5	CASSSQALAGPQETQYF	TGTGCCAGCAGCTCCCAAGCACTAGCGGGGCCGCAAGAGACCCAGTACTTC
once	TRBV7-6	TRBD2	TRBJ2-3	CASSLGAGGAADTQYF	TGTGCCAGCAGCTTAGGGGCGGGGGGGGCCGCAGATACGCAGTATTTT
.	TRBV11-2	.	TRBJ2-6	CASSFPRGSGANVLTF	TGTGCCAGCAGCTTTCCAAGGGGCTCTGGGGCCAACGTCCTGACTTTC
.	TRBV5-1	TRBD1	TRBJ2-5	CASSLTGGQETQYF	TGCGCCAGCAGCTTGACAGGGGGCCAAGAGACCCAGTACTTC
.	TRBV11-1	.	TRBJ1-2	CASRGPGLYGYTF	TGTGCCAGCAGGGGGCCGGGACTATATGGCTACACCTTC
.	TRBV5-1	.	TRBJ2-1	CASSLPTGGSYNEQFF	TGCGCCAGCAGCTTACCCACCGGGGGAAGCTACAATGAGCAGTTCTTC
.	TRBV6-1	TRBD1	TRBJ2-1	CASSGQGFYNEQFF	TGTGCCAGCAGCGGACAGGGGTTTTACAATGAGCAGTTCTTC
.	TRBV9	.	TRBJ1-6	CASSVEWANSPLHF	TGTGCCAGCAGCGTAGAGTGGGCTAATTCACCCCTCCACTTT
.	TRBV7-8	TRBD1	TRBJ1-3	CASSVPPQGVPGNTIYF	TGTGCCAGCAGCGTTCCACCACAGGGGGTCCCTGGAAACACCATATATTTT
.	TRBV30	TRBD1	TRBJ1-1	CAWSPSGRGRGTEAFF	TGTGCCTGGAGTCCGTCGGGCAGGGGGCGGGGGACTGAAGCTTTCTTT
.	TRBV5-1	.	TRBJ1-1	CASSLSPGQEAFF	TGCGCCAGCAGCTTGTCCCCTGGCCAGGAAGCTTTCTTT
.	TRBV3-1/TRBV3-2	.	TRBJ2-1	CASSRGNEQFF	TGTGCCAGCAGCAGGGGTAATGAGCAGTTCTTC
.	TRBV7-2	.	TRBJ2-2	CASSLRKATGGTGELFF	TGTGCCAGCAGCTTAAGGAAAGCGACAGGCGGAACCGGGGAGCTGTTTTTT